This T cell receptor beta chain was found in a study of T-cell memory formation after mild COVID-19. Study-level results: Pre-infection memory showed some responding clones, and this suggested that cross-reactive memory joined. Contracting CD4+ clones lay largely in CM and EM, with CD8+ ones residing in EMRA. CD4/CD8 balance characterized clones contracting day 15 to 85, and CD4+ skew characterized later expanders. For second-wave clones that peaked at day 37, SARS-CoV-2 specificity went unverified.

Germline V gene lookup returns CDR1 KGHSH and CDR2 LQKENI. This CDR3 region has 14 residues. With 3 bases removed from V and 1 base from J, the gap between germline ends came to 9 bases. To note about this clonotype: What it binds is unknown.

TCRdb independently ran MiXCR on the 5' RACE reads; one entry per CDR3 protein. The sample records around 180,000 distinct CDR3 sequences, around 20% being singletons. This receptor was obtained from a young man who had mild COVID-19 (a few samples of this study predate the infection). Cell type and time point are not known. The chain recombines TRBV18 with TRBJ1-1; D is unclear. Sequenced sample: PBMCs or a T cell subset sorted from them (not recorded which). The chain's CDR3 is CASSPQGENTEAFF. CDR3 in DNA: TGTGCCAGCTCACCGCAAGGAGAGAACACTGAAGCTTTCTTT.